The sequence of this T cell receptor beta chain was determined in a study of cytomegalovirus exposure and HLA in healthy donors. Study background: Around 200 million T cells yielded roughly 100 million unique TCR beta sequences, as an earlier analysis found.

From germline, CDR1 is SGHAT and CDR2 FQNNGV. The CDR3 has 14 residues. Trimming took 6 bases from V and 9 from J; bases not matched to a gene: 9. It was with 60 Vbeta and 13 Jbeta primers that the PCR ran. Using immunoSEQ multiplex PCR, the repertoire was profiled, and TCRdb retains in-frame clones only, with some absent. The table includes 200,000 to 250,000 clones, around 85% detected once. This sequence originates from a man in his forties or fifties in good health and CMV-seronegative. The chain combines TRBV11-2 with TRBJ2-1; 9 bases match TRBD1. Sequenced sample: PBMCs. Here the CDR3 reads CASSPGTGWGEQFF. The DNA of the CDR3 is TGTGCCAGCAGTCCCGGGACAGGGTGGGGTGAGCAGTTCTTC.